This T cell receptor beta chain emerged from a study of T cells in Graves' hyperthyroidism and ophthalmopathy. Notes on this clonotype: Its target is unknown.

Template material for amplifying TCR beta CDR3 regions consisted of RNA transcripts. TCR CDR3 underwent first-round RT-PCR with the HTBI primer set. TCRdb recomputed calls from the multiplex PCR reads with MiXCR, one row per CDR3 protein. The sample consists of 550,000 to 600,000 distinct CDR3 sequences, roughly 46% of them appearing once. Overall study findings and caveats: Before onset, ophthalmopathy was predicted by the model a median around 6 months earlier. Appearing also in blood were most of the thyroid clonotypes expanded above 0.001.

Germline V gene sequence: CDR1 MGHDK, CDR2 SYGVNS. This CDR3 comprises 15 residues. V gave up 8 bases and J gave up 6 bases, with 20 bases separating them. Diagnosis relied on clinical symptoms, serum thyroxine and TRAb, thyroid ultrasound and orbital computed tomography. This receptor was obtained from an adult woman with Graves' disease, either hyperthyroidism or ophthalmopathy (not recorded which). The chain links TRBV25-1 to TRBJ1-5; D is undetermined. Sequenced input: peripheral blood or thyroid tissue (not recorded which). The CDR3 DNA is TGTGCCAGCGAACCCTTCGAGTCCGCAGGTCAGCCCCAGCATTTT. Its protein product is CASEPFESAGQPQHF.